This entry lists 23 T cell receptor beta chains sequenced from one sample in a study of blood T cell repertoires in COVID-19 (dated by TCRdb to 2020 to 2021). Libraries were prepared through the immunoSEQ multiplex PCR assay. What TCRdb holds here is the immuneACCESS table cut down to in-frame rearrangements. Part of the clones is not present; checked against another copy, under half of the missing clones reflect an unresolved V gene, and the others are unexplained. Present in this sample are approximately 140,000 clones, 80% to 90% of which were seen just once. The top ten clonotypes cover 6.5% to 9.5% of the sample. Sequences were obtained from peripheral blood. These receptors were obtained from a woman aged 60-70 years with COVID-19, enrolled during active disease.

V is TRBV5-4 and J is TRBJ1-3; D uncertain. Trimming left V 4 bases short and J 3 bases short, with 14 bases between. This CDR3 comprises 15 residues. Germline loops: CDR1 SGHNT, CDR2 YYREEE (reference sequence). The CDR3 sequence is CASSRPEGVGNTIYF. CDR3 nucleotides: TGTGCCAGCAGCCGTCCCGAGGGCGTTGGAAACACCATATATTTT.

The chain recombines TRBV30 with TRBJ2-7; D is ambiguous. This CDR3 region has 16 residues. Germline-derived CDR1 and CDR2 are GTSNPN and SVGIG (reference sequence). V shed 1 base and J shed 1 base, with 17 bases lying between them. CDR3 amino acids: CAWSALSFESSYEQYF. In DNA form, the CDR3 reads TGTGCCTGGAGTGCACTTTCGTTCGAGAGTTCCTACGAGCAGTACTTC.

The chain uses TRBV19 and TRBJ1-2, with D possibly being TRBD1 (5 bases). CDR3 length: 16 residues. CDR1 is LNHDA and CDR2 is SQIVND in the germline V gene (reference sequence). The V and J ends lost 5 bases and 7 bases respectively, with 23 bases between them. The CDR3 protein is CASSPWGGNLLAGYTF. Written as DNA, the CDR3 is TGTGCCAGTAGTCCCTGGGGGGGAAATCTTCTGGCTGGCTACACCTTC.

The CDR3 DNA sequence: TGTGCCAGCAGTCTTCAGGGGGCTAACCCTGAAGCTTTCTTT. This encodes CASSLQGANPEAFF. V is TRBV2 and J is TRBJ1-1; TRBD1 aligns across 8 bases. The CDR3 length is 14 residues. Trimming took 5 bases from V and 6 from J; bases not matched to a gene: 8. The germline V gene has CDR1 SNHLY and CDR2 FYNNEI.

The chain couples TRBV5-4 to TRBJ2-7, with D possibly TRBD1 on 6 matching bases. The germline CDR1 and CDR2 sequences are SGHNT and YYREEE (reference sequence). V was cut by 0 bases and J by 5 bases, with 15 bases left in between. CDR3 length equals 15 residues. DNA of the CDR3: TGTGCCAGCAGCTTGGGGTGGACAGAGGCGAACGAGCAGTACTTC. Amino acids: CASSLGWTEANEQYF.

The chain employs TRBV10-3 and TRBJ2-1; TRBD2 matches 10 bases. CDR1 and CDR2 from the germline V gene are ENHRY and SYGVKD. CDR3 length: 17 amino acids. V trimming: 2 bases; J trimming: 7 bases; junction bases outside the gene matches: 11. CDR3 bases: TGTGCCATCAGTGAGACCTTAGCGGGGGGCCGGGGAAATGAGCAGTTCTTC. Amino acid sequence: CAISETLAGGRGNEQFF.

The chain recombines TRBV14 with TRBJ1-2; 11 positions agree with TRBD1. This CDR3 region has 16 residues. Trimming cost V 2 bases and J 6 bases; bases outside gene matches: 8. Per the germline V gene, CDR1 is SGHDN and CDR2 is FVKESK. Here the CDR3 reads CASSQQIGQGANGYTF. CDR3 sequence (DNA): TGTGCCAGCAGCCAACAAATAGGACAGGGGGCAAATGGCTACACCTTC.

The chain employs TRBV15 and TRBJ1-6, with 7 bases that match TRBD1. The CDR3 covers 16 residues. With 6 bases clipped from V and 2 bases from J, the junction kept 7 bases outside the gene matches. Germline-derived CDR1 and CDR2 are LNHNV and YYDKDF (reference sequence). This chain's CDR3 is CATSPTGATYNSPLHF. The CDR3, as DNA: TGTGCCACCAGTCCAACAGGGGCAACCTATAATTCACCCCTCCACTTT.

The CDR3 loop is CAWGPGLETQYF. As DNA, the CDR3 is TGTGCCTGGGGCCCGGGGTTGGAGACCCAGTACTTC. The V and J genes are TRBV30 and TRBJ2-5; D possibly corresponds to TRBD2 (5 bases). The CDR3 totals 12 residues. V lost 5 bases and J lost 5, with 12 bases in between. CDR1 and CDR2 (germline): GTSNPN, SVGIG (reference sequence).

J is TRBJ2-2 and V is TRBV6-2 or TRBV6-3; 9 bases are shared with TRBD1. This CDR3 is built from 16 residues. Germline V gene data show CDR1 as MNHEY and CDR2 as SVGEGT. Germline trimming cut 2 bases from V and 0 bases from J; bases unmatched to any gene: 1. In nucleotides, the CDR3 is TGTGCCAGCAGTTACGACAGGGGGGCGAACACCGGGGAGCTGTTTTTT. As protein: CASSYDRGANTGELFF.

The V and J genes are TRBV5-1 and TRBJ1-4; D remains ambiguous. This CDR3 spans 14 amino acids. The germline CDR1 and CDR2 sequences are SGHRS and YFSETQ. The V end was cut by 3 bases, the J end by 3 bases, with 9 bases between. The CDR3, as DNA: TGCGCCAGCAGCTACAGTTTCCCTAATGAAAAACTGTTTTTT. Amino acids: CASSYSFPNEKLFF.

V gene TRBV10-3 combines with J gene TRBJ1-1; TRBD1 aligns across 9 bases. Germline CDR1 is ENHRY and CDR2 is SYGVKD. The CDR3 consists of 15 residues. J gave up 5 bases and V 0 bases, and 4 bases lay outside the gene matches. The CDR3 sequence is CAISESGDRGTEAFF. The CDR3 region has the DNA TGTGCCATCAGTGAGTCTGGAGACAGGGGGACTGAAGCTTTCTTT.

CDR3: CASRLWEGEGYTF. The CDR3 bases are TGCGCCAGCAGATTGTGGGAGGGAGAGGGCTACACCTTC. This chain joins TRBV5-1 and TRBJ1-2; D gene uncertain. CDR3 length equals 13 residues. The V end was cut by 5 bases, the J end by 8 bases, with 16 bases between. The V gene's germline CDR1 is SGHRS and CDR2 YFSETQ.

This chain links TRBV11-2 with TRBJ1-1, with no clear D. This CDR3 has 13 residues. The ends were cut back, 0 bases at V and 1 base at J, with 3 bases in the middle. Germline V gene data show CDR1 as SGHAT and CDR2 as FQNNGV. The CDR3 loop reads CASSLDRNTEAFF. The CDR3 bases are TGTGCCAGCAGCTTAGACAGGAACACTGAAGCTTTCTTT.

V and J are TRBV27 and TRBJ2-3; TRBD1 agrees at 12 bases. The ends lost 9 bases at V and 4 bases at J; junction bases unmatched: 5. The CDR3 is made up of 14 amino acids. Germline lookup yields CDR1 MNHEY and CDR2 SMNVEV (reference sequence). Here the CDR3 reads CASTGQGAPDTQYF. As DNA, the CDR3 is TGTGCCAGTACGGGACAGGGGGCCCCAGATACGCAGTATTTT.

This chain uses TRBV2 with TRBJ2-3; 7 nucleotides agree with TRBD2. V trimming: 4 bases; J trimming: 0 bases; junction bases outside the gene matches: 7. The CDR3 is 16 residues long. From germline, CDR1 is SNHLY and CDR2 FYNNEI. In DNA form, the CDR3 reads TGTGCCAGCAGTGTCTCCGGGGGGTCTAGCACAGATACGCAGTATTTT. Protein: CASSVSGGSSTDTQYF. The complete variable domain, with remaining parts taken from reference TRBV2 and TRBJ2-3, reads EPEVTQTPSHQVTQMGQEVILRCVPISNHLYFYWYRQILGQKVEFLVSFYNNEISEKSEIFDDQFSVERPDGSNFTLKIRSTKLEDSAMYFCASSVSGGSSTDTQYFGPGTRLTVL.

J is TRBJ2-5 and V is TRBV10-2; perhaps TRBD2 as D (5 bases). Germline V gives CDR1 WSHSY, CDR2 SAAADI. V was cut by 3 bases and J by 3 bases, with 17 bases left in between. There are 16 residues in the CDR3. CDR3 sequence: CASSERAPGIKETQYF. As DNA, the CDR3 is TGCGCCAGCAGTGAACGGGCCCCCGGGATTAAAGAGACCCAGTACTTC.

The genes are TRBV2 and TRBJ1-2; tentatively, D is TRBD1 (5 bases). Between the trimmed V and J ends, which lost 3 bases and 4 bases, there was a span of 12 bases. The V gene's germline CDR1 is SNHLY and CDR2 FYNNEI. The CDR3 sequence is 14 residues long. The CDR3 bases are TGTGCCAGCAGTGAGCAGGGTACCAGCTATGGCTACACCTTC. This sequence encodes CASSEQGTSYGYTF. The full variable domain, its missing parts supplied by reference TRBV2 and TRBJ1-2, is EPEVTQTPSHQVTQMGQEVILRCVPISNHLYFYWYRQILGQKVEFLVSFYNNEISEKSEIFDDQFSVERPDGSNFTLKIRSTKLEDSAMYFCASSEQGTSYGYTFGSGTRLTVV.

The chain couples TRBV3-1 (or the pseudogene TRBV3-2) to TRBJ2-3; D remains unclear. Trimming left V 2 bases short and J 7 bases short, with 13 bases between. In germline, CDR1 is LGHDT, CDR2 YNNKEL (reference sequence). The CDR3 spans 14 residues. This CDR3 reads CASSQTSLGYTQYF. Here the CDR3 DNA reads TGTGCCAGCAGCCAAACAAGCCTGGGCTATACGCAGTATTTT.

The J gene is TRBJ2-5, the V gene TRBV12-3 or TRBV12-4; 8 bases align to TRBD2. With V trimmed by 3 bases and J by 7 bases, 4 bases remained unmatched. The CDR3 covers 13 residues. CDR3 region: CASSFDGRGTQYF. CDR3 DNA: TGTGCCAGCAGTTTCGACGGGAGGGGGACCCAGTACTTC.

The chain has TRBV7-9 and TRBJ1-4; the D gene is possibly TRBD1 (6 bases). This CDR3 is 17 amino acids long. The germline CDR1 and CDR2 sequences are SEHNR and FQNEAQ (reference sequence). The V and J ends lost 1 base and 4 bases respectively, with 16 bases between them. CDR3 sequence reads: CASSLGMRTVINEKLFF. Written as DNA, the CDR3 is TGTGCCAGCAGCTTAGGGATGCGGACAGTGATTAATGAAAAACTGTTTTTT.

The rearrangement links TRBV7-9 to TRBJ1-1, with D possibly being TRBD1 (6 bases). Germline-derived CDR1 and CDR2 are SEHNR and FQNEAQ (reference sequence). Between the trimmed V and J ends, which lost 1 base and 0 bases, there was a span of 9 bases. This CDR3 contains 15 residues. The DNA of the CDR3 is TGTGCCAGCAGCTTAGACAGGGTCATGAACACTGAAGCTTTCTTT. Translation: CASSLDRVMNTEAFF.

The rearrangement links TRBV12-5 to TRBJ1-4; the match to TRBD1 covers 8 bases. Germline CDR1 reads LGHNT; CDR2 reads FRNRAP. The CDR3 totals 16 residues. Trimming cost V 3 bases and J 2 bases; bases outside gene matches: 5. The chain's CDR3 is CASGFSAGGTNEKLFF. The CDR3, as DNA: TGTGCTAGTGGTTTTTCCGCAGGGGGCACTAATGAAAAACTGTTTTTT.